This T cell receptor beta chain derives from a study of cytomegalovirus exposure and HLA in healthy donors. The germline V and J ends were trimmed by 5 bases and 2 bases, with 14 bases remaining between them. Germline lookup yields CDR1 MNHEY and CDR2 SVGAGI. This CDR3 has 15 amino acids. Researchers ran the PCR with 60 Vbeta and 13 Jbeta primers. Some clones are missing from TCRdb's copy, which holds only in-frame ones; the method was immunoSEQ multiplex PCR. This sample carries about 160,000 clones, around 88% of them seen once, and the ten largest clones take around 0.85%. With regard to this clone: This sample includes further DNA sequences coding for the same CDR3.

The chain recombines TRBV6-5 with TRBJ2-3; a possible D gene is TRBD1 (5 bases). This TCR derives from a woman between 25 and 40 years old in good health and CMV-seronegative. The sample taken for sequencing was PBMCs. CDR3 amino acids: CASSPWGTPTDTQYF. The CDR3 DNA sequence: TGTGCCAGCAGTCCCTGGGGCACCCCCACAGATACGCAGTATTTT.